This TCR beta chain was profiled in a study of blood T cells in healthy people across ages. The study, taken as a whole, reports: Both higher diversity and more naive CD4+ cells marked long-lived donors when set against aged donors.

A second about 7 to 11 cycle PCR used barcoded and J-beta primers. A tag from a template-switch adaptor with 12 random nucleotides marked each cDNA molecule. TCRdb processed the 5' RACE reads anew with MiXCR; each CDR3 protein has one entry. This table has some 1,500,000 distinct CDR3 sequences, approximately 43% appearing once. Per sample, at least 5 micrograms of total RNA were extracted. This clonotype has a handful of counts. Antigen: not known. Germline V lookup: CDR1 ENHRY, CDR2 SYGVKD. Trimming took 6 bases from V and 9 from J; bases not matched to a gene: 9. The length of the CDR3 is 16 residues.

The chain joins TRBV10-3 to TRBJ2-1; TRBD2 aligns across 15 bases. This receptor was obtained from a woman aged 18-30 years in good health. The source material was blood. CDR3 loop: CAIREIGLAGGGEQFF. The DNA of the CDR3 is TGTGCCATCAGAGAGATCGGACTAGCGGGGGGGGGTGAGCAGTTCTTC.